Shown below are 5 T cell receptor beta chains from a single sample sequenced in a study of low-dose radiotherapy and immunotherapy resistance in tumors. First-strand cDNA used TRAV- and TRBV-specific primers, covering alpha and beta chains. TCRs underwent around 20 PCR cycles of amplification with a constant-region primer and V-primer adapter. Each CDR3 protein gets one entry after TCRdb re-called the reads with MiXCR. The data show approximately 13,000 distinct CDR3 sequences, less than 65% seen once. These receptors all stem from a human donor with advanced metastatic prostate, ovarian, gallbladder or colorectal cancer (not recorded which). This table probably holds off-target reads from a library built for another chain.

This chain links TRBV4-2 with TRBJ2-7; D unclear. CDR3 length equals 12 residues. The V and J ends lost 6 bases and 1 base respectively, with 7 bases between them. Germline V gene sequence: CDR1 LGHNA, CDR2 YNFKEQ. CDR3 nucleotides: TGTGCCAGCAGTTACGGATCCTACGAGCAGTACTTC. This codes for CASSYGSYEQYF.

The chain has TRBV6-8 and TRBJ1-1, with a weak D call TRBD1 (5 bases). This CDR3 comprises 14 residues. The V gene lost 6 bases and the J gene lost 7 bases, with 18 bases spanning the gap. Germline V gives CDR1 MNHGY, CDR2 SAAAGT. The CDR3 loop is CASRSWAGRNEAFF. The CDR3 DNA reads TGTGCCAGCAGATCCTGGGCAGGGAGGAATGAAGCTTTCTTT.

The genes are TRBV28 and TRBJ1-6; tentatively, D is TRBD1 (5 bases). Germline CDR1 is MDHEN and CDR2 is SYDVKM. The CDR3 totals 14 residues. The V end was cut by 6 bases, the J end by 13 bases, with 19 bases between. The CDR3 region is CASSNRDASSPLHF. CDR3 coding DNA: TGTGCCAGCAGCAACCGGGACGCGAGTTCCCCCCTCCACTTT.

This sequence joins TRBV2 and TRBJ1-1; D unclear. The CDR3 is 13 residues long. The V end lost 8 bases, the J end lost 4 bases, and 14 bases lay between the germline ends. Germline V gives CDR1 SNHLY, CDR2 FYNNEI. CDR3 amino acids: CASSREGGTEAFF. The DNA for the CDR3 is TGTGCCAGCTCCCGTGAGGGTGGCACTGAAGCTTTCTTT.

The chain joins TRBV28 to TRBJ2-7; TRBD2 matches 16 bases. With 4 bases clipped from V and 6 bases from J, the junction kept 3 bases outside the gene matches. The CDR3 extends over 15 amino acids. The germline CDR1 and CDR2 sequences are MDHEN and SYDVKM. The CDR3 loop is CASSWGTSGRGEQYF. The DNA for the CDR3 is TGTGCCAGCAGTTGGGGGACTAGCGGGAGGGGCGAGCAGTACTTC.